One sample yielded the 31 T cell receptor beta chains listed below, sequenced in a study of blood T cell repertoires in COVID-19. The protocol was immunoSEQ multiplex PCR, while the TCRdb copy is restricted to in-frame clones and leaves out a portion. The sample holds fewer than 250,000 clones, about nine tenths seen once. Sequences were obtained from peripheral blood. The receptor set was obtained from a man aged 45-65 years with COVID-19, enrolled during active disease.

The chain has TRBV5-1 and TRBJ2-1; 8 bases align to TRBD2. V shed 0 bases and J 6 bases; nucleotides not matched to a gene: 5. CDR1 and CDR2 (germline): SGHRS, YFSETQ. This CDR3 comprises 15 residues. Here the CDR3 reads CASSLVPGGLNEQFF. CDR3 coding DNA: TGCGCCAGCAGCTTGGTGCCGGGAGGGCTCAATGAGCAGTTCTTC.

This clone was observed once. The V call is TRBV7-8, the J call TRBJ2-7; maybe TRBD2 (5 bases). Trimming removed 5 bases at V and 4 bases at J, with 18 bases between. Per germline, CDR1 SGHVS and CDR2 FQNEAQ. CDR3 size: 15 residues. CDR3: CASSPALGLAYEQYF. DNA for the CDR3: TGTGCCAGCAGCCCAGCCCTGGGCCTAGCTTACGAGCAGTACTTC.

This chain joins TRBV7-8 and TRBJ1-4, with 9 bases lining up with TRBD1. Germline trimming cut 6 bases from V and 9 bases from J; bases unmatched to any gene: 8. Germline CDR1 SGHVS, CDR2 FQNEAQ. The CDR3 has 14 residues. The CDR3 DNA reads TGTGCCAGCAGTAGACAGGGGGTCTTTCAAAAACTGTTTTTT. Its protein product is CASSRQGVFQKLFF.

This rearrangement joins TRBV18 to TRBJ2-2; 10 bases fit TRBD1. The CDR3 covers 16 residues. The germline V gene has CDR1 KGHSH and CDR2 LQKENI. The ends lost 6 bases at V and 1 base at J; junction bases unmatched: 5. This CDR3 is CASSPDRGLNTGELFF. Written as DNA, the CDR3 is TGTGCCAGCTCCCCTGACAGGGGGCTGAACACCGGGGAGCTGTTTTTT.

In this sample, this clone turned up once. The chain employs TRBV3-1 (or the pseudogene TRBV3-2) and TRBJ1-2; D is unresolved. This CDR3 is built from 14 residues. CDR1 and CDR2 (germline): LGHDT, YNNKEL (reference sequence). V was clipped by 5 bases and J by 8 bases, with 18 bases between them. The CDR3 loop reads CASSEQIFGRGYTF. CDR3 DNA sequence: TGTGCCAGCAGCGAACAGATCTTCGGGAGAGGCTACACCTTC.

CDR3: CASSLSGTGVRTGELFF. The CDR3 nucleotides read TGTGCCAGCAGTTTATCCGGGACAGGGGTCCGCACCGGGGAGCTGTTTTTT. The J gene is TRBJ2-2, the V gene TRBV28, with 10 bases matching TRBD1. V lost 1 base and J lost 4; bases outside the gene matches: 6. Germline V gene data show CDR1 as MDHEN and CDR2 as SYDVKM. This CDR3 is 17 amino acids long.

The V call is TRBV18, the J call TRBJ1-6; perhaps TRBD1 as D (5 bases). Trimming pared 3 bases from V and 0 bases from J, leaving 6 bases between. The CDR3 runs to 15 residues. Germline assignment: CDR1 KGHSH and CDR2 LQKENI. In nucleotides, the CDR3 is TGTGCCAGCTCACCGGACAACTCCTATAATTCACCCCTCCACTTT. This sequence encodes CASSPDNSYNSPLHF.

The CDR3 loop is CSVHLLQGRELTF. In DNA, the CDR3 is TGCAGCGTTCACCTTTTACAGGGAAGGGAACTGACCTTC. The gene calls are TRBV29-1 and TRBJ1-2, with D tentatively TRBD1 (6 bases). Germline CDR1 SQVTM, CDR2 ANQGSEA. This CDR3 has 13 amino acids. Trimming removed 5 bases at V and 14 bases at J, with 24 bases between.

The DNA of the CDR3 is TGTGCCAGCAGTCTTACAGCAACCCTCAACTATGGCTACACCTTC. Amino acids: CASSLTATLNYGYTF. This rearrangement joins TRBV6-5 to TRBJ1-2; D is ambiguous. The CDR3 has 15 residues. Germline V CDR1 and CDR2: MNHEY, SVGAGI. V was pared by 5 bases and J by 2 bases, with 15 bases between.

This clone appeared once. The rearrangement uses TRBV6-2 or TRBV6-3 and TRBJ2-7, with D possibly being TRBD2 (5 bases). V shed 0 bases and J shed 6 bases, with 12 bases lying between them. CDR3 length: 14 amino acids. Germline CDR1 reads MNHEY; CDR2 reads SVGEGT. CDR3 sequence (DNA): TGTGCCAGCAGTTACTCGGTCGGGGTACGCGAGCAGTACTTC. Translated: CASSYSVGVREQYF.

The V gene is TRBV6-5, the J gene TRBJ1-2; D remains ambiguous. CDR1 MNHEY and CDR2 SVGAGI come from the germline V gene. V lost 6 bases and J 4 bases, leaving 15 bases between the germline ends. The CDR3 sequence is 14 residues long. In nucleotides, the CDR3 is TGTGCCAGCAGCCCCCCGGGTCCCCCCTATGGCTACACCTTC. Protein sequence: CASSPPGPPYGYTF.

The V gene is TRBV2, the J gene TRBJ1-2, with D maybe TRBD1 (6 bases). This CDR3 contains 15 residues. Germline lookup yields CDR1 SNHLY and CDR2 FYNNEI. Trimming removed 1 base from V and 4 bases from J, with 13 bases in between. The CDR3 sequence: CASSEGSDSIYGYTF. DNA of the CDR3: TGTGCCAGCAGTGAAGGTTCGGACAGTATCTATGGCTACACCTTC.

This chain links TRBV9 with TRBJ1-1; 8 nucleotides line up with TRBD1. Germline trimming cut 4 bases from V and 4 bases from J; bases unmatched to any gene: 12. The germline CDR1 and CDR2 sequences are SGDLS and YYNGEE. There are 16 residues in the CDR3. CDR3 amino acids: CASSPREVTGGTEAFF. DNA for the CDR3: TGTGCCAGCAGCCCCCGGGAGGTCACAGGGGGCACTGAAGCTTTCTTT.

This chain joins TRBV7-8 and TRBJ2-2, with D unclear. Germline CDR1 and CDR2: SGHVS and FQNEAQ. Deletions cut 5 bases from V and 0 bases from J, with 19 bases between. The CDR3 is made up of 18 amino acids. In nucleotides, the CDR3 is TGTGCCAGCAGCCGCGCCTTTTGGGCAAAAACGAACACCGGGGAGCTGTTTTTT. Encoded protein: CASSRAFWAKTNTGELFF.

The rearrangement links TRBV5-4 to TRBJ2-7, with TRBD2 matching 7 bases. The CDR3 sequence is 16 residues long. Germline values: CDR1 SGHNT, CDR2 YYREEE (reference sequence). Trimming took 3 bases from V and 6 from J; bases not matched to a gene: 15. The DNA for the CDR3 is TGTGCCAGCAGCTCGGGCGGCGGGAGTGGCCATCGCGAGCAGTACTTC. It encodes CASSSGGGSGHREQYF.

The CDR3 region has the DNA TGTGCCAGCAGCCCTGGGACAAACACCGGGGAGCTGTTTTTT. Translation gives CASSPGTNTGELFF. The chain carries TRBV27 and TRBJ2-2, with D possibly being TRBD1 (6 bases). Trimming shortened V by 6 bases and J by 2 bases, and 10 bases separated the two germline ends. The length of the CDR3 is 14 residues. CDR1 MNHEY and CDR2 SMNVEV come from the germline V gene (reference sequence).

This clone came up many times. The DNA of the CDR3 is TGTGCCAGCAGCTTGGGGACAGTCTATGGCTACACCTTC. Its translation is CASSLGTVYGYTF. This chain joins TRBV7-2 and TRBJ1-2; the match to TRBD1 covers 7 bases. The CDR3 consists of 13 residues. Losses at the gene ends were 3 bases for V and 4 bases for J; bases not matched to a gene: 2. Germline-derived CDR1 and CDR2 are SGHTA and FQGNSA.

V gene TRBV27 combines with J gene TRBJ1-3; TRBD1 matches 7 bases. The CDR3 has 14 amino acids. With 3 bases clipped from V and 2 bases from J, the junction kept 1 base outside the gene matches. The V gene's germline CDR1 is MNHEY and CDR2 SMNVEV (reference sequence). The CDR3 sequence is CASSFRGTGNTIYF. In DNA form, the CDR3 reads TGTGCCAGCAGTTTCAGGGGGACTGGAAACACCATATATTTT.

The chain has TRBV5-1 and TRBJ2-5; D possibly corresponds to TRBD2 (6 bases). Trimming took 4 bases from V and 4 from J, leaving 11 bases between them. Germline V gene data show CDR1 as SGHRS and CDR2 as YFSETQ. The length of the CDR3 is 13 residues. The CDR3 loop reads CASSPGGVETQYF. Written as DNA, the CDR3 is TGCGCCAGCAGCCCCGGAGGGGTAGAGACCCAGTACTTC.

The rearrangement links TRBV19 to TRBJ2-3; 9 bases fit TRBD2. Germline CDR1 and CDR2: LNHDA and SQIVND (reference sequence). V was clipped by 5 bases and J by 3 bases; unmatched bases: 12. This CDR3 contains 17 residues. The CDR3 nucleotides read TGTGCCAGTAGTGCACCCCCGTTAGCGGGGGCTACAGATACGCAGTATTTT. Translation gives CASSAPPLAGATDTQYF.

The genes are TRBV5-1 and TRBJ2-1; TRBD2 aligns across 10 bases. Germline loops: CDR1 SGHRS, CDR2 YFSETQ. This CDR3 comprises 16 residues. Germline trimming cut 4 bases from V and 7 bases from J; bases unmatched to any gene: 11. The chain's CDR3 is CASSLNPAGGPNEQFF. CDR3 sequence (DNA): TGCGCCAGCAGCCTCAATCCAGCGGGAGGGCCTAATGAGCAGTTCTTC.

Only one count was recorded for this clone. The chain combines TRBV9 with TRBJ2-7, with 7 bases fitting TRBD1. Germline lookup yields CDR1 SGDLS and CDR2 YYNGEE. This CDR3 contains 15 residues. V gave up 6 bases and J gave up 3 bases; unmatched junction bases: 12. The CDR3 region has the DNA TGTGCCAGCATCGCCAGGGGGACAGAGGGCTACGAGCAGTACTTC. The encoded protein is CASIARGTEGYEQYF.

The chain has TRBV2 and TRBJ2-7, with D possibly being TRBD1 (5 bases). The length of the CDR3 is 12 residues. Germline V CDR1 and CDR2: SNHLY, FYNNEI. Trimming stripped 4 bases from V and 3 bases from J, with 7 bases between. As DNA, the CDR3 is TGTGCCAGCAGTGTGCAGGGCTACGAGCAGTACTTC. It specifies CASSVQGYEQYF.

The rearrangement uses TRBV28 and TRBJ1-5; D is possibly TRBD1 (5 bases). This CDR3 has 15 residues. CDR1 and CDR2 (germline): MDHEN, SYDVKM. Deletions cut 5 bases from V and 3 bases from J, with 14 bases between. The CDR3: CASSPRFRVNQPQHF. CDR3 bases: TGTGCCAGCAGTCCTCGATTCAGGGTCAATCAGCCCCAGCATTTT.

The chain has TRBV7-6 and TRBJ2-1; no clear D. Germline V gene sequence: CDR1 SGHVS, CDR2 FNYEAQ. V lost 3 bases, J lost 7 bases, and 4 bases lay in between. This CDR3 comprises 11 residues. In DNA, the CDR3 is TGTGCCAGCAGCTTCAGGAATGAGCAGTTCTTC. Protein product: CASSFRNEQFF.

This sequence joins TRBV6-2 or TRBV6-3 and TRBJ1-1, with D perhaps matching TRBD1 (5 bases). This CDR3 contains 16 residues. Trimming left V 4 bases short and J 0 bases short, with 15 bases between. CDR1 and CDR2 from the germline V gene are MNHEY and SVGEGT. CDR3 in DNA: TGTGCCAGCAGTTCTCGACAGACCCTAATGAACACTGAAGCTTTCTTT. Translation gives CASSSRQTLMNTEAFF.

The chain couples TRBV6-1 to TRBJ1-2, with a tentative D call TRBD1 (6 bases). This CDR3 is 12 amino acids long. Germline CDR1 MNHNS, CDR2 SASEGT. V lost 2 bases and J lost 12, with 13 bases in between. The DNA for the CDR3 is TGTGCCAGCAGTGAACTACAGGGTCGGGACACCTTC. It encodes CASSELQGRDTF.

The DNA for the CDR3 is TGTGCCAGCAGTTCCTATGGGGCTGGTAATGAAAAACTGTTTTTT. This translates into CASSSYGAGNEKLFF. The chain links TRBV27 to TRBJ1-4; tentatively, D is TRBD1 (5 bases). V lost 4 bases to trimming and J lost 4 bases, with 13 bases between them. The CDR3 has 15 residues. From germline, CDR1 is MNHEY and CDR2 SMNVEV (reference sequence).

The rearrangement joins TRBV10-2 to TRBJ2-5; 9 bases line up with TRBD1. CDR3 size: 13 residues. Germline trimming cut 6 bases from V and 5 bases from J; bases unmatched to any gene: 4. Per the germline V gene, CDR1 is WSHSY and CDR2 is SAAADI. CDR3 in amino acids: CASRRTGEETQYF. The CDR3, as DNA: TGCGCCAGCAGGCGGACAGGGGAGGAGACCCAGTACTTC.

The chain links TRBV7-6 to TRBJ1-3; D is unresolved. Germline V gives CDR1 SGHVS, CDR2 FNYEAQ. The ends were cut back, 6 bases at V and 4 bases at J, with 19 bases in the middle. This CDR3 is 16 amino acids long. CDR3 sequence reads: CASSRNVVARGNTIYF. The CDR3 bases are TGTGCCAGCAGTCGAAACGTGGTAGCGCGCGGAAACACCATATATTTT.

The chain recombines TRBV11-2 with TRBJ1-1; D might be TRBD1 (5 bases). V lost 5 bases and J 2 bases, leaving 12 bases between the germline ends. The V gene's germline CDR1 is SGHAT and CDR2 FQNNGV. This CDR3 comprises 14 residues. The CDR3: CASSSRDLNTEAFF. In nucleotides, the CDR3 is TGTGCCAGCAGCAGCCGGGACTTAAACACTGAAGCTTTCTTT.